This T cell receptor beta chain was profiled in a study of blood T cell repertoires in COVID-19. Across the study: Material from acute and convalescent COVID-19 was sourced from the United States, Italy and Spain. Sample material is recorded as cDNA or gDNA derived from T cells, B-cell-depleted T cells, or PBMCs.

In the source study's methods: Amplification of reference gene primers was used by the study to estimate nucleated cell counts. Here immunoSEQ multiplex PCR was the method, and the copy in TCRdb shows in-frame clones only, minus some. For V, J and clone size, that table is used; D and trimming come from the DNA. The data show some 180,000 clones, 89% seen once. The J segment lost 6 bases and the V segment lost 4 bases, leaving 5 bases of the junction unmatched. The germline V gene encodes CDR1 LGHDT and CDR2 YNNKEL (reference sequence). The CDR3 loop spans 14 amino acids. The gene calls are TRBV3-1 (or the pseudogene TRBV3-2) and TRBJ1-2, with 10 bases aligning to TRBD1. The sample taken for sequencing was peripheral blood. This TCR came from a man in his forties with acute or convalescent COVID-19. The CDR3 reads CASSPGTGVHGYTF. The CDR3 nucleotides read TGTGCCAGCAGCCCCGGGACAGGGGTCCATGGCTACACCTTC.